Following are 30 T cell receptor beta chains from one sample sequenced in a study of post-analysis software for immune sequencing data. Study findings and constraints: Among roughly 5 TRBV segments more frequent in patients than controls were TRBV5-6, TRBV5-1 and TRBV20-1.

Presence of unique molecular identifiers characterized the TCR beta cDNA libraries. MiXCR, run by TCRdb on the PCR reads, gives a single entry per CDR3 protein. The sample lists about 460,000 distinct CDR3 sequences, under 55% occurring once. These receptors' antigens are unknown. The sample comprised blood. The receptors originated from a girl between 5 and 17 years old with multiple sclerosis.

In this sample, this clonotype turned up a few times. This chain connects TRBV3-1 to TRBJ2-1; D is perhaps TRBD2 (5 bases). The germline V gene encodes CDR1 LGHDT and CDR2 YNNKEL (reference sequence). V was shortened by 5 bases and J by 3 bases, with 14 bases between the two germline ends. The CDR3 runs 15 residues. CDR3 loop: CASSSQDSLYNEQFF. The CDR3 bases are TGTGCCAGCAGCTCCCAGGACTCGCTCTACAATGAGCAGTTCTTC.

The J gene is TRBJ1-4, the V gene TRBV5-1, with 8 bases that match TRBD1. Germline values: CDR1 SGHRS, CDR2 YFSETQ. V was pared by 3 bases and J by 8 bases, with 6 bases of the junction left unmatched. The CDR3 contains 14 residues. DNA for the CDR3: TGCGCCAGCAGCTCGACAGGGGTGGAGGAAAAACTGTTTTTT. Translation gives CASSSTGVEEKLFF.

Only a few counts were recorded for this clonotype. The genes are TRBV7-9 and TRBJ2-1; D is unclear. CDR1 and CDR2 from the germline V gene are SEHNR and FQNEAQ (reference sequence). The CDR3 extends over 13 amino acids. V shed 1 base and J shed 7 bases, with 8 bases lying between them. CDR3 in amino acids: CASSLGAINEQFF. DNA for the CDR3: TGTGCCAGCAGCTTAGGGGCCATAAATGAGCAGTTCTTC.

J is TRBJ2-5 and V is TRBV6-2 or TRBV6-3, with no clear D. Trimming took 0 bases from V and 4 from J, leaving 15 bases between them. This CDR3 comprises 16 residues. Looked up from germline, CDR1 is MNHEY and CDR2 is SVGEGT. The DNA of the CDR3 is TGTGCCAGCAGTTACTCGTATCCTGGCCAAGGAGAGACCCAGTACTTC. Protein: CASSYSYPGQGETQYF.

The chain uses TRBV28 and TRBJ2-3; D unclear. This CDR3 region has 14 residues. With 6 bases removed from V and 5 bases from J, the gap between germline ends came to 15 bases. Germline lookup yields CDR1 MDHEN and CDR2 SYDVKM. The CDR3 DNA is TGTGCCAGCAGGTTACCCCTCTCTCGAGATACGCAGTATTTT. Translating gives CASRLPLSRDTQYF.

This clonotype was found once. The rearrangement joins TRBV2 to TRBJ1-1, with a weak D call TRBD1 (5 bases). There are 11 residues in the CDR3. Germline lookup yields CDR1 SNHLY and CDR2 FYNNEI. The V end was cut by 5 bases, the J end by 10 bases, with 11 bases between. The CDR3 region has the DNA TGTGCCAGCAGTCCAGGGCGTAGAGCTTTCTTT. Protein product: CASSPGRRAFF. The full variable domain, with the rest looked up from reference TRBV2 and TRBJ1-1, is EPEVTQTPSHQVTQMGQEVILRCVPISNHLYFYWYRQILGQKVEFLVSFYNNEISEKSEIFDDQFSVERPDGSNFTLKIRSTKLEDSAMYFCASSPGRRAFFGQGTRLTVV.

The CDR3, as DNA: TGTGCCAGCAGTTTACTGACCTCCAATGAAAAACTGTTTTTT. It yields the protein CASSLLTSNEKLFF. The chain recombines TRBV28 with TRBJ1-4; D is ambiguous. CDR1 and CDR2 from the germline V gene are MDHEN and SYDVKM. There are 14 residues in the CDR3. Trimming left V 2 bases short and J 5 bases short, with 9 bases between.

In this sample, this clonotype turned up a few times. The chain carries TRBV29-1 and TRBJ2-1; TRBD2 agrees at 8 bases. This CDR3 region has 14 residues. Per the germline V gene, CDR1 is SQVTM and CDR2 is ANQGSEA. The J segment lost 1 base and the V segment lost 6 bases, leaving 5 bases of the junction unmatched. In DNA form, the CDR3 reads TGCAGCGTAGATGGACTAGCTTCCTACAATGAGCAGTTCTTC. Protein product: CSVDGLASYNEQFF.

This chain uses TRBV5-1 with TRBJ2-1, with TRBD1 identical over 10 bases. CDR1 and CDR2 from the germline V gene are SGHRS and YFSETQ. V dropped 1 base and J dropped 4; count of bases not matched to a gene: 11. The CDR3 spans 18 residues. The chain's CDR3 is CASSLSPTGTGEYNEQFF. The CDR3 nucleotides read TGCGCCAGCAGCTTGTCACCCACCGGGACAGGGGAATACAATGAGCAGTTCTTC.

The chain couples TRBV27 to TRBJ2-7; perhaps TRBD2 as D (6 bases). Trimming shortened V by 5 bases and J by 6 bases, and 14 bases separated the two germline ends. Germline V gene lookup returns CDR1 MNHEY and CDR2 SMNVEV (reference sequence). The CDR3 runs to 13 residues. CDR3 DNA: TGTGCCAGCAGTCTTAGCGGAACCCGCGAGCAGTACTTC. Amino acids: CASSLSGTREQYF.

This clonotype turned up a few times. This chain connects TRBV6-2 or TRBV6-3 to TRBJ2-7; 7 nucleotides align to TRBD2. Trimming removed 5 bases from V and 6 bases from J; junction bases left unmatched: 10. Germline-derived CDR1 and CDR2 are MNHEY and SVGEGT. The CDR3 totals 14 residues. The CDR3 region has the DNA TGTGCCAGCAGTCTGACTAGCTTGACGGGCGAGCAGTACTTC. Its translation is CASSLTSLTGEQYF.

The table lists this clonotype with a few counts. The chain links TRBV7-9 to TRBJ2-5; D is possibly TRBD1 (6 bases). Germline values: CDR1 SEHNR, CDR2 FQNEAQ (reference sequence). The CDR3 contains 16 residues. Trimming cost V 1 base and J 1 base, with 13 bases left between them. Written as DNA, the CDR3 is TGTGCCAGCAGCTTAGGACGGAGGACAGCCCAAGAGACCCAGTACTTC. It specifies CASSLGRRTAQETQYF.

V usage is TRBV7-2 and J usage is TRBJ2-1; 11 bases match TRBD2. This CDR3 spans 18 amino acids. Trimming cost V 0 bases and J 2 bases; bases outside gene matches: 6. Germline V gene lookup returns CDR1 SGHTA and CDR2 FQGNSA. This chain's CDR3 is CASSLATIAGGPYNEQFF. CDR3 coding DNA: TGTGCCAGCAGCTTAGCGACTATAGCGGGAGGGCCCTACAATGAGCAGTTCTTC.

V and J are TRBV29-1 and TRBJ1-2; no clear D. Germline lookup yields CDR1 SQVTM and CDR2 ANQGSEA. Trimming shortened V by 6 bases and J by 1 base, and 12 bases separated the two germline ends. The CDR3 is 13 amino acids. CDR3 DNA sequence: TGCAGCGTCGAGACGGCGGTTAACTATGGCTACACCTTC. Its translation: CSVETAVNYGYTF.

This clonotype was detected a few times. V is TRBV5-1 and J is TRBJ2-7; 8 bases agree with TRBD2. The length of the CDR3 is 12 residues. Per the germline V gene, CDR1 is SGHRS and CDR2 is YFSETQ. V lost 7 bases to trimming and J lost 7 bases; unmatched junction nucleotides: 7. This CDR3 is CASRGGNYEQYF. The CDR3 DNA reads as TGCGCCAGCCGGGGGGGGAACTATGAGCAGTACTTC.

J is TRBJ2-1 and V is TRBV7-9; maybe TRBD2 (6 bases). In germline, CDR1 is SEHNR, CDR2 FQNEAQ (reference sequence). The CDR3 sequence is 16 residues long. Deletions cut 5 bases from V and 4 bases from J, with 18 bases between. The CDR3: CASSPKRAPGYNEQFF. The CDR3 DNA sequence: TGTGCCAGCAGCCCGAAGCGGGCCCCGGGGTACAATGAGCAGTTCTTC.

This chain links TRBV29-1 with TRBJ2-3, with D hard to call. The length of the CDR3 is 14 residues. The germline CDR1 and CDR2 sequences are SQVTM and ANQGSEA. Trimming left V 8 bases short and J 0 bases short, with 15 bases between. The CDR3 bases are TGCAGCCTGGGTGAGGCCACTAGCACAGATACGCAGTATTTT. This encodes CSLGEATSTDTQYF.

This rearrangement joins TRBV5-1 to TRBJ2-5, with D possibly being TRBD1 (6 bases). Per germline, CDR1 SGHRS and CDR2 YFSETQ. V dropped 2 bases and J dropped 1 base, with 9 bases sitting between them. This CDR3 contains 14 residues. CDR3 residues: CASSFLQGQETQYF. The CDR3 region has the DNA TGCGCCAGCAGCTTCTTACAGGGCCAAGAGACCCAGTACTTC.

This clonotype was seen a few times. V and J are TRBV5-5 and TRBJ1-4; D is possibly TRBD1 (6 bases). The V end was cut by 4 bases, the J end by 8 bases, with 12 bases between. There are 13 residues in the CDR3. Per the germline V gene, CDR1 is SGHKS and CDR2 is YYEKEE (reference sequence). CDR3 nucleotide sequence: TGTGCCAGCAGCAACAGGGCGGGCGAAAAACTGTTTTTT. The encoded protein is CASSNRAGEKLFF.

The chain has TRBV29-1 and TRBJ2-3; D unresolved. Germline CDR1 reads SQVTM; CDR2 reads ANQGSEA. V was trimmed by 4 bases and J by 0 bases, leaving 17 bases between them. CDR3 size: 16 residues. The chain's CDR3 is CSVGLRTDPSTDTQYF. As DNA, the CDR3 is TGCAGCGTTGGCTTGAGGACCGACCCTAGCACAGATACGCAGTATTTT.

V is TRBV7-9 and J is TRBJ2-7, with D tentatively TRBD1 (6 bases). The CDR3 loop spans 14 amino acids. V was pared by 4 bases and J by 2 bases, with 12 bases between. Germline assignment: CDR1 SEHNR and CDR2 FQNEAQ (reference sequence). In DNA, the CDR3 is TGTGCCAGCAGCTCCGGGACACGACCCTACGAGCAGTACTTC. Residues: CASSSGTRPYEQYF.

This chain links TRBV29-1 with TRBJ1-2; unclear D gene. The V end lost 5 bases, the J end lost 4 bases, and 8 bases lay between the germline ends. The CDR3 has 11 residues. Germline assignment: CDR1 SQVTM and CDR2 ANQGSEA. In DNA, the CDR3 is TGCAGCGTTCATGGGGTCTATGGCTACACCTTC. Its translation: CSVHGVYGYTF. The whole variable domain, remainder taken from reference TRBV29-1 and TRBJ1-2, is SAVISQKPSRDICQRGTSLTIQCQVDSQVTMMFWYRQQPGQSLTLIATANQGSEATYESGFVIDKFPISRPNLTFSTLTVSNMSPEDSSIYLCSVHGVYGYTFGSGTRLTVV.

This chain uses TRBV29-1 with TRBJ1-5, with TRBD1 matching over 9 bases. The J segment lost 5 bases and the V segment lost 5 bases, leaving 4 bases of the junction unmatched. The CDR3 is 13 amino acids. Per germline, CDR1 SQVTM and CDR2 ANQGSEA. The CDR3 loop is CSVRDRADQPQHF. CDR3 DNA sequence: TGCAGCGTTCGGGACAGGGCCGATCAGCCCCAGCATTTT.

This clonotype was recorded many times. The rearrangement links TRBV5-1 to TRBJ1-2; TRBD1 matches 7 bases. Per the germline V gene, CDR1 is SGHRS and CDR2 is YFSETQ. The CDR3 loop spans 15 amino acids. Trimming took 4 bases from V and 8 from J; bases not matched to a gene: 14. CDR3 DNA: TGCGCCAGCAGCATTGAACCGGGACAGCTTTGGGGCTACACCTTC. Its translation is CASSIEPGQLWGYTF.

The chain couples TRBV28 to TRBJ2-7; TRBD2 agrees at 9 bases. The end of the DNA fits TRBJ2-5 better, so the J call may be wrong. The CDR3 is 13 residues long. From germline, CDR1 is MDHEN and CDR2 SYDVKM. CDR3 sequence (DNA): TGTGCCACCTTACTAGCGGGTCGGGGGACCCAGTACTTC. Translating gives CATLLAGRGTQYF.

There are a few counts of this clonotype. The chain links TRBV9 to TRBJ2-7, with D tentatively TRBD1 (5 bases). Germline CDR1 and CDR2: SGDLS and YYNGEE. Trimming pared 2 bases from V and 5 bases from J, leaving 17 bases between. This CDR3 has 15 residues. The CDR3 bases are TGTGCCAGCAGCGTGGCAGGGTGGGTTGGTAACGAGCAGTACTTC. Protein product: CASSVAGWVGNEQYF. The whole variable domain, filled in from reference TRBV9 and TRBJ2-7, reads DSGVTQTPKHLITATGQRVTLRCSPRSGDLSVYWYQQSLDQGLQFLIQYYNGEERAKGNILERFSAQQFPDLHSELNLSSLELGDSALYFCASSVAGWVGNEQYFGPGTRLTVT.

V gene TRBV9 combines with J gene TRBJ2-2; D is ambiguous. V lost 4 bases, J lost 4 bases, and 8 bases lay in between. Per germline, CDR1 SGDLS and CDR2 YYNGEE. CDR3 length: 13 amino acids. The CDR3 loop is CASSPLGTGELFF. The CDR3 nucleotides read TGTGCCAGCAGCCCCCTAGGCACCGGGGAGCTGTTTTTT.

This clonotype appeared a few times. V and J are TRBV4-2 and TRBJ1-2, with TRBD1 as a possible D gene (6 bases). Per the germline V gene, CDR1 is LGHNA and CDR2 is YNFKEQ. V was pared by 1 base and J by 10 bases, with 13 bases between. The CDR3 loop spans 13 amino acids. For the CDR3, the DNA is TGTGCCAGCAGCCAAGTTCTCCCAGGGGACTACACCTTC. Its protein is CASSQVLPGDYTF.

This clonotype was detected a few times. The CDR3 region is CSVSIAKEQYF. The CDR3, as DNA: TGCAGTGTCTCCATAGCGAAGGAGCAGTACTTC. The V and J genes are TRBV20-1 and TRBJ2-7; tentatively, D is TRBD2 (5 bases). Germline CDR1 DFQATT, CDR2 SNEGSKA (reference sequence). The CDR3 totals 11 residues. V lost 7 bases, J lost 7 bases, and 14 bases lay in between.

The genes are TRBV5-1 and TRBJ2-7; TRBD2 is a possible D gene (5 bases). From germline, CDR1 is SGHRS and CDR2 YFSETQ. V was shortened by 0 bases and J by 5 bases, with 9 bases between the two germline ends. The CDR3 spans 13 residues. CDR3: CASSLELDHEQYF. The CDR3, as DNA: TGCGCCAGCAGCTTGGAACTAGACCACGAGCAGTACTTC.